The present T cell receptor (beta chain) was sequenced within a study of OX40 agonist ivuxolimab in advanced cancers. Study information: Three patients showed partial responses: one hepatocellular carcinoma and two cutaneous melanoma cases.

Assay: immunoSEQ multiplex PCR; the TCRdb copy retains only in-frame clones and omits some. The repertoire consists of about 61,000 clones, with about nine tenths occurring once and the leading ten covering approximately 2%. V gave up 8 bases and J gave up 4 bases; unmatched junction bases: 13. This CDR3 region has 15 residues. Germline V lookup: CDR1 MNHEY, CDR2 SVGAGI. The investigators sampled blood at baseline, at cycle 4 day 1, and at cycle 7 day 1. This clonotype was obtained from an adult with an advanced solid tumor such as melanoma, head and neck, liver or kidney cancer. The chain combines TRBV6-5 with TRBJ2-7; 8 positions agree with TRBD2. Source: CD4+ or CD8+ T cells sorted from blood, taken in a trial of the OX40 agonist ivuxolimab. CDR3 bases: TGTGCCAGCCGACTACGTAGCGGGACCAGTTACGAGCAGTACTTC. The encoded protein is CASRLRSGTSYEQYF.